Reported below is one TCR beta chain. The sample comes from a study of monozygotic twins with inflammatory bowel disease. Via template switching, UMIs carrying a 6-nucleotide sample barcode were introduced. TCRdb re-called the 5' RACE reads; every CDR3 protein appears as one record, without DNA. The sample spans 140,000 to 150,000 distinct CDR3 sequences; the ten largest clones claim over 1%. This CDR3 contains 13 residues. The germline V gene has CDR1 SGHRS and CDR2 YFSETQ. The V and J genes are TRBV5-1 and TRBJ1-1; TCRdb designates TRBD1, a call that cannot be tested without DNA. What was sequenced was blood. This sequence originates from a human donor with ulcerative colitis or Crohn's disease, or a healthy co-twin of an affected twin (not recorded which). CDR3 sequence reads: CASSTGGGTEAFF.